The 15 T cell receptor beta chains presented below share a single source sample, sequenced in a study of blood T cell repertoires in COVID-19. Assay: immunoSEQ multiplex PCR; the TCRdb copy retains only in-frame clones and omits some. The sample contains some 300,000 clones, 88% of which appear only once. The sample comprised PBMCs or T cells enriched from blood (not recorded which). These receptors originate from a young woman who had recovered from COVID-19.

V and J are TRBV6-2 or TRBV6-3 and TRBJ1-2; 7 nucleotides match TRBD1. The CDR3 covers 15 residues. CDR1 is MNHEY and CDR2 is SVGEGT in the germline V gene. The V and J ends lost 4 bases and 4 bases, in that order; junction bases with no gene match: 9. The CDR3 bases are TGTGCCAGCAGTTCCCCGGACAGGCAGTTCTATGGCTACACCTTC. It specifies CASSSPDRQFYGYTF.

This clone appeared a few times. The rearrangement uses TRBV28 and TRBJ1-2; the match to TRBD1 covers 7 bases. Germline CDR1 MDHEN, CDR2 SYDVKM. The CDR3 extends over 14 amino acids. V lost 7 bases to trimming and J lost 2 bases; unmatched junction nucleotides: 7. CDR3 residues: CASKPTGRNYGYTF. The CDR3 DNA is TGTGCCAGCAAACCGACAGGGCGAAACTATGGCTACACCTTC.

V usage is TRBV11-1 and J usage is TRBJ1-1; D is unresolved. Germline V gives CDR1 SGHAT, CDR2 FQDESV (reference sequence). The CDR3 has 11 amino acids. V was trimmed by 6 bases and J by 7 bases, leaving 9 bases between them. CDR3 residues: CASRRYVEAFF. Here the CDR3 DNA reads TGTGCCAGCAGGCGTTACGTTGAAGCTTTCTTT. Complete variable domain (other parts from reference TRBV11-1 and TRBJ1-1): EAEVAQSPRYKITEKSQAVAFWCDPISGHATLYWYRQILGQGPELLVQFQDESVVDDSQLPKDRFSAERLKGVDSTLKIQPAELGDSAMYLCASRRYVEAFFGQGTRLTVV.

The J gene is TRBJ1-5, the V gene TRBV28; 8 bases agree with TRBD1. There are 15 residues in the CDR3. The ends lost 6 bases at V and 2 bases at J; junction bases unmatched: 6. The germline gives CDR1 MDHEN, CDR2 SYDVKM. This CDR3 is CASSTTGEGNQPQHF. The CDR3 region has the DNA TGTGCCAGCAGCACGACAGGGGAGGGCAATCAGCCCCAGCATTTT.

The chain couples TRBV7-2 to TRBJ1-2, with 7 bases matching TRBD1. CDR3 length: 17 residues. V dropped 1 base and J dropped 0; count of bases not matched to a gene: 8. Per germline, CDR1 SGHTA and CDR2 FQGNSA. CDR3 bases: TGTGCCAGCAGCTTAGGAGGCAGGGGGACCTCTAACTATGGCTACACCTTC. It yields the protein CASSLGGRGTSNYGYTF.

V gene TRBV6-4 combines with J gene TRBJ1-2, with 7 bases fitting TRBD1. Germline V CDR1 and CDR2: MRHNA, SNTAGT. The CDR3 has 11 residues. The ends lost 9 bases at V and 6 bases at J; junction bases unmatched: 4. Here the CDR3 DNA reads TGTGCCAGGAGGACAGGTAATGGCTACACCTTC. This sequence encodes CARRTGNGYTF.

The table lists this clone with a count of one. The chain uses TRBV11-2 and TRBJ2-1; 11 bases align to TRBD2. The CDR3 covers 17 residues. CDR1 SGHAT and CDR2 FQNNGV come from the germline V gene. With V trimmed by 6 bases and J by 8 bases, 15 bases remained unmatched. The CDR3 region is CASRTGTSGYQGDEQFF. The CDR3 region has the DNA TGTGCCAGCAGAACAGGGACTAGCGGTTACCAAGGCGATGAGCAGTTCTTC.

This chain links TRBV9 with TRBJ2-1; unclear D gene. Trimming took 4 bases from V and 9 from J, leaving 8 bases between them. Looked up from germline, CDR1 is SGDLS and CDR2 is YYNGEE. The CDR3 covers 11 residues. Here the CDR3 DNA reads TGTGCCAGCAGCCCAGGTACTGAGCAGTTCTTC. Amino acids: CASSPGTEQFF. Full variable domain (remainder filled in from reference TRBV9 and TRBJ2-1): DSGVTQTPKHLITATGQRVTLRCSPRSGDLSVYWYQQSLDQGLQFLIQYYNGEERAKGNILERFSAQQFPDLHSELNLSSLELGDSALYFCASSPGTEQFFGPGTRLTVL.

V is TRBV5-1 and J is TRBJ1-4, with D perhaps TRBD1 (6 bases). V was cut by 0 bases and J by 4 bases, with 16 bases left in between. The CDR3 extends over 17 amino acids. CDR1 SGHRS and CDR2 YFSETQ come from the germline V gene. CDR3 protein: CASSLVGFGQLNEKLFF. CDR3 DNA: TGCGCCAGCAGCTTGGTGGGGTTCGGACAGCTTAATGAAAAACTGTTTTTT.

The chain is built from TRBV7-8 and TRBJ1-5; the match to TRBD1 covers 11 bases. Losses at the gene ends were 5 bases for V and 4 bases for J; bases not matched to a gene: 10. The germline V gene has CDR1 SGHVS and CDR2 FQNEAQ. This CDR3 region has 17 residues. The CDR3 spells CASSPDRGLGVNQPQHF. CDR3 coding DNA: TGTGCCAGCAGCCCGGACAGGGGGCTAGGGGTGAATCAGCCCCAGCATTTT.

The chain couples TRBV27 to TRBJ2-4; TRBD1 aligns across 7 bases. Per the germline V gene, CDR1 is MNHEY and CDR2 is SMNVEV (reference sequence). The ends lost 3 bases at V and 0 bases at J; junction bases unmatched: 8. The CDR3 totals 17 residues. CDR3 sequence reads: CASSFRPGTVAKNIQYF. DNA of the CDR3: TGTGCCAGCAGTTTTCGTCCCGGGACAGTAGCCAAAAACATTCAGTACTTC.

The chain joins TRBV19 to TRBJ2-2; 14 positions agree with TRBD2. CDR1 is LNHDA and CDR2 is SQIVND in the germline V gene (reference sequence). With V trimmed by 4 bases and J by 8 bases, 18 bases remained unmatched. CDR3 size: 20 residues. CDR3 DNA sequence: TGTGCCAGTAGTAGTTGGGGACTAGCGGGAGAGGCTCGAACACCGGGGGAGCTGTTTTTT. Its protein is CASSSWGLAGEARTPGELFF. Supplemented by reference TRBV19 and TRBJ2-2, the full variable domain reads DGGITQSPKYLFRKEGQNVTLSCEQNLNHDAMYWYRQDPGQGLRLIYYSQIVNDFQKGDIAEGYSVSREKKESFPLTVTSAQKNPTAFYLCASSSWGLAGEARTPGELFFGEGSRLTVL.

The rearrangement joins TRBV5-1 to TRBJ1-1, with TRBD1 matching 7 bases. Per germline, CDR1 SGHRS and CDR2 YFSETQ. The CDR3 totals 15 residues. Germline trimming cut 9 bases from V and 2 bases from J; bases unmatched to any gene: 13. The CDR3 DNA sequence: TGCGCCACTTCTGATGCGACAGGGACTAACACTGAAGCTTTCTTT. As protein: CATSDATGTNTEAFF.

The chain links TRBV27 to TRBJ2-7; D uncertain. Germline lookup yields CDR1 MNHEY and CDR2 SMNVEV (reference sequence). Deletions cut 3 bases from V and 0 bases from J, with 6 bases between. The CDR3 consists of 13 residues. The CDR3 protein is CASSLQYSYEQYF. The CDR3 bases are TGTGCCAGCAGTTTGCAGTACTCCTACGAGCAGTACTTC.

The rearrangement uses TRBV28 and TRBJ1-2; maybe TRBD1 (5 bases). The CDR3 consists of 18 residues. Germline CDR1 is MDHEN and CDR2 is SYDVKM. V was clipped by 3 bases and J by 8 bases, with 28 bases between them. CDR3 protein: CASSFPLTSGEKLNGYTF. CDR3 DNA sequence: TGTGCCAGCAGTTTCCCCTTAACTTCGGGGGAAAAATTAAACGGCTACACCTTC.